This TCR beta chain was captured by sequencing in a study of cytomegalovirus exposure and HLA in healthy donors (dated by TCRdb to about 2017). Concerning the study at large: According to an earlier analysis of several hundred of the donors, about 179 million T cells yielded some 120 million unique TCR beta sequences and about 300 Gb of sequence data. A handful of DR-DQ haplotypes were handled as single units for association and clustering because linkage in the cohort was strong. The number of donors typed differed by locus, with roughly 620-640 for A, B, C, DRB1 and DQB1, about 500 for DQA1, 600 to 610 for DPA1, and over 400 for DPB1. Along with the approximately 670-subject first cohort, a separate validation cohort of over a hundred different subjects was used. A later genetic analysis took genome-wide SNP genotypes for about three fifths of the roughly 700 donors and used that subset as a discovery cohort. All discovery cohort repertoires had been generated on a single sequencing platform. The later analysis used no new phenotypic data to find candidate immune exposures, relying instead on TCR beta sequences and their occurrence across donors. An early release covering roughly 600 HLA-typed donors comprised about 290 gigabases of sequencing data and tens of millions of unique TCR sequences. A later analysis re-analyzed previously published TCR beta repertoires from 660 or so donors and added high-resolution HLA genotyping to study TCR occurrence patterns. Across some 400 genotyped donors of the cohort, an average of approximately 200,000 unique TCR beta nucleotide sequences per donor were sequenced, and roughly 18% of those sequences were non-productive. The study combined high-throughput TCR immunosequencing, statistical association of individual TCRs with disease status, and machine learning to predict cytomegalovirus infection status. To decide whether each TCR beta V gene segment behaved as functional or pseudogenic, an earlier analysis of 587 of the donors relied on high-throughput TCR beta sequencing. The T cell repertoires of 666 subjects were profiled by immunosequencing and related to cytomegalovirus serostatus. HLA typing included class I and class II loci at four-digit resolution. The study aimed to test whether signatures of past pathogen exposure could be identified by cataloging public T cell receptors. Of the 398 genotyped donors, approximately 83% fell in the genetic ancestry cluster associated with self-reported Caucasian donors. Donor age, sex, ethnicity and CMV serostatus were compiled alongside the repertoire data. The research as a whole found: Compared with the roughly 710-donor mean, donors in an Asian-associated ancestry cluster had fewer N-insertions in productive TCRs, according to a later genetic analysis. Specific HLA alleles were associated with 16,951 TCR beta sequences at a false discovery rate of 0.05 in a later analysis. Roughly 17 rarely observed V segments, including chromosome 9 orphons, were excluded from the earlier analysis of some 590 of the donors because counts were too low. CMV serostatus was the only immune exposure information available for the cohort. In vitro tests confirmed that a few of the cytomegalovirus-associated TCR beta chains recognize cytomegalovirus antigens. Several of the top co-occurrence clusters appeared to be linked to parvovirus B19, influenza, CMV and Epstein-Barr virus, according to a later analysis. Because HLA typing was unavailable for some donors at each locus, only the typed subset was used in association tests. Broadly in line with IMGT annotations, most TCR beta V segments showed up in productive rearrangements about 87% or about 30% of the time in an earlier analysis of 587 of the donors. Sequencing depth was assumed to be roughly uniform across donors in the presence/absence analyses, though that assumption may not hold. This cohort had only TCR beta chains sequenced, and the lack of alpha or paired-chain data limited which features could be detected. Linkage disequilibrium might explain the correlated functional status among segregating V segments, but an unknown experimental factor could not be ruled out. An association between a missense DCLRE1C variant and V-gene and J-gene trimming of TCR beta chains was found in a later genetic analysis and replicated in an independent cohort. The classifier was reported to diagnose cytomegalovirus status with high specificity and sensitivity in both the original cohort and the validation cohort. Across donors, most TCR sequences were observed very rarely, whereas some public TCRs were present in many individuals. A later analysis found that HLA-associated TCR beta chains were more clonally expanded and had lower generation probabilities than equally common non-associated chains. According to the authors, the approach could potentially be generalized to other disease states and immunological phenotypes. In the study, approximately 160 TCR beta chains were listed as associated with cytomegalovirus. In a later analysis, most CMV-associated TCR beta chains were found to appear HLA-restricted, with HLA associations seemingly driven largely by CMV exposure. A further reported finding was that TCR beta sequences accurately predicted the HLA-A and HLA-B alleles for most subjects in the first cohort. In a later analysis, TCR association rates were found to vary across HLA loci, with the most associated TCRs seen for DRB1 alleles and the fewest for HLA-C alleles. Strong co-occurrence of HLA alleles, especially DR and DQ, made assigning TCR associations to individual alleles difficult. Because the 87-base-pair reads could not distinguish some IMGT-functional V segments, including TRBV6-2 and TRBV6-3, those segments were excluded. A group of highly shared sequence variants was considered likely to be a technical artifact of the sequencing pipeline.

Library prep was done by the immunoSEQ multiplex PCR assay. The multiplex PCR relied on a mix of 60 forward primers for TCR Vbeta segments and 13 reverse primers for TCR Jbeta segments. The CDR3 region of rearranged TCR beta genes was amplified from genomic DNA with a multiplex PCR assay. On the Illumina HiSeq System, the amplified TCR beta libraries were sequenced as 87-base-pair reads. The paper's data handling went like this. In a later analysis, tens of millions of unique TCR beta chains were counted across the 666 repertoires, and around 10 million of these chains were shared by at least two donors. Raw reads were error-corrected and collapsed into unique sequences by a nearest-neighbor algorithm in which closely related sequences were merged to remove PCR and sequencing errors. CDR3 sequences were aligned to IMGT reference sequences to assign V, D and J gene segments. Each retained sequence needed at least a six-nucleotide match to both a V gene segment and a J gene segment. Rearrangements were classified as productive when the CDR3 lacked stop codons and remained in frame with V and J, and all other rearrangements were classified as non-productive. Following IMGT convention, CDR3 was defined as the stretch from the second conserved V-encoded cysteine to the conserved J-encoded phenylalanine. The earlier analysis of a few hundred of the donors excluded any sequence lacking an unambiguous match to a single V gene segment. In an earlier analysis of a few hundred of the donors, V segments were called functional above 56.7% productive rearrangements and were called segregating when the between-donor standard deviation exceeded 5%. To diagnose cytomegalovirus status from the catalog of TCR beta chain sequences, a statistical classification framework was built. In a later analysis, TCR nucleotide sequences were compared against IMGT/GENE-DB human TR gene sequences so that V and J genes could be assigned. In a later analysis, CDR3 sequences and most-parsimonious VDJ recombination scenarios were assigned using the TCRdist pipeline. A later analysis defined each TCR beta chain by its CDR3 amino acid sequence plus V-gene family, and excluded reads lacking a unique V-gene family. In a later analysis, some 600 highly shared, low-generation-probability nucleotide sequences were removed to address suspected cross-contamination and a sequencing artifact. For each public chain, a later analysis derived a clonal expansion index from normalized ranks of inferred template counts within each repertoire. A later analysis computed generation probabilities with a VDJ recombination model fitted to out-of-frame rearrangements, and checked the results against IGoR. In a later analysis, TCR-TCR, TCR-HLA and TCR-CMV co-occurrence was scored with hypergeometric tests, and a repertoire-size bias correction was applied to TCR pairs. To estimate false discovery rates, a later analysis permuted the HLA or CMV assignments 20 times. In a later analysis, co-occurring TCRs were grouped using DBSCAN, with TCRdist sequence similarity added in when clustering inside HLA-allele-positive subsets. For co-occurrence clustering, repertoires with fewer than 30,000 or more than 120,000 public chains were excluded, along with four or five repertoires with anomalous nucleotide sharing. The source is immuneACCESS, and TCRdb retained only in-frame sequences with V and J called. Part of the clones is not carried over; for the studies checked, unresolved V genes explain less than half of this, and the remainder is unexplained. V and J calls plus clone size are reproduced from that table; the DNA served to infer D and trimming. A total of around 130,000 clones appear in this sample, about 70% of them only once. The ten largest clones add up to more than 2% of the sample.

This clone was recorded a few times. Its antigen is unknown. No base qualities exist here, and no much larger clone lies one base off it. The junction carries 18 bases between V and J, which are trimmed by 2 bases and 4 bases respectively. The germline V gene yields KGHSH for CDR1 and LQKENI for CDR2. Including the terminal cysteine and phenylalanine, the CDR3 comprises 17 residues. Only CDR3 DNA is held: 51 bases, read in frame from base 1. The cohort was made up of about 670 healthy bone marrow donors. Cohort members were all nominally healthy when sampled, although unrecorded immune exposures were likely present. The donor was CMV seropositive and was included in the group of some 290 seropositive cohort members. A peripheral blood sample was collected from each donor, and TCR beta sequencing was performed on peripheral blood mononuclear cells. Genomic DNA was extracted from the blood cell samples with the Qiagen DNeasy Blood Extraction Kit.

The sample taken for sequencing was PBMCs. The origin of this receptor is a woman aged 40-49 years in good health and CMV-seropositive. The chain joins TRBV18 to TRBJ2-1, with the identity of the D gene unclear. The encoded CDR3 is CASSPVPNRSSYNEQFF. The nucleotide sequence reads as follows: TGTGCCAGCTCACCAGTCCCCAACCGGAGTTCATACAATGAGCAGTTCTTC.